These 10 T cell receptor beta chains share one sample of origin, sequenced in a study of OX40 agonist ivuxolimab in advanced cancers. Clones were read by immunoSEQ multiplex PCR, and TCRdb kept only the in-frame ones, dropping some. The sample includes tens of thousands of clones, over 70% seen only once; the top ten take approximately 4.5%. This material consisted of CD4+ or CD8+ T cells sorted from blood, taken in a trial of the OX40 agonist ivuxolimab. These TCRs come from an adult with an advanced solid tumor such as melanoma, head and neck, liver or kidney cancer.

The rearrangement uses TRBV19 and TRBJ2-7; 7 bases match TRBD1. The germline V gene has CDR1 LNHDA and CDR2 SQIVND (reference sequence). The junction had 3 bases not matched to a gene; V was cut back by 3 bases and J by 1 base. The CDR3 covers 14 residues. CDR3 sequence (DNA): TGTGCCAGTAGTATCTCACAGGGGTCCTACGAGCAGTACTTC. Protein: CASSISQGSYEQYF.

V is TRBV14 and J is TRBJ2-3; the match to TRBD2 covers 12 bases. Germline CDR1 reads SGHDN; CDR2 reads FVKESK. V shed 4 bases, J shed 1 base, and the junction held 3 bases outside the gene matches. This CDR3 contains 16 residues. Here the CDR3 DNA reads TGTGCCAGCAGCCTTCGACTAGCGGGGGGCACAGATACGCAGTATTTT. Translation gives CASSLRLAGGTDTQYF.

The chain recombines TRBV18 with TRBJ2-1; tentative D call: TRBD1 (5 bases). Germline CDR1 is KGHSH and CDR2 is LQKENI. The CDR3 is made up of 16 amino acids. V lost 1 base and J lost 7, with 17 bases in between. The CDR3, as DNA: TGTGCCAGCTCACCACGGGGCGAGCCCGGTGGGAATGAGCAGTTCTTC. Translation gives CASSPRGEPGGNEQFF.

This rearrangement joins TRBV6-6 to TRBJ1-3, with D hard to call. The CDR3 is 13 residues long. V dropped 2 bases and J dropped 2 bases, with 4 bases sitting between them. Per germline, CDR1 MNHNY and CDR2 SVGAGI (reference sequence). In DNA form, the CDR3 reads TGTGCCAGCAGTTACGGACCTGGAAACACCATATATTTT. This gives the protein CASSYGPGNTIYF.

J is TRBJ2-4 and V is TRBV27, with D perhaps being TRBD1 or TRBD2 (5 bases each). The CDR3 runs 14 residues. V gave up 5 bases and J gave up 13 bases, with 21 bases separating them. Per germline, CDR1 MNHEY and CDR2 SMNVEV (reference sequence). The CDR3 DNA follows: TGTGCCAGCAGTCTCACCGGGACCGCCGTTAACCAGTACTTC. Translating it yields CASSLTGTAVNQYF.

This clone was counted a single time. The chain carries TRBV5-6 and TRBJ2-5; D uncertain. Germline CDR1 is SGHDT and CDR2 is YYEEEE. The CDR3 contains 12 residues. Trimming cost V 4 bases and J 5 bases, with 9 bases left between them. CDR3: CASSPLGETQYF. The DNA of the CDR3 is TGTGCCAGCAGCCCATTAGGGGAGACCCAGTACTTC.

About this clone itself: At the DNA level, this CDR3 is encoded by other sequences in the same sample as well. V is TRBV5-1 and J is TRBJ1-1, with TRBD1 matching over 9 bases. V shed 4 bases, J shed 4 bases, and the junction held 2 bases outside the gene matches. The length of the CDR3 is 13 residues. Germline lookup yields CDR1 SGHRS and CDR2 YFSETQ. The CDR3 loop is CASSVTGGTEAFF. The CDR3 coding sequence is TGCGCCAGCAGCGTGACAGGGGGCACTGAAGCTTTCTTT.

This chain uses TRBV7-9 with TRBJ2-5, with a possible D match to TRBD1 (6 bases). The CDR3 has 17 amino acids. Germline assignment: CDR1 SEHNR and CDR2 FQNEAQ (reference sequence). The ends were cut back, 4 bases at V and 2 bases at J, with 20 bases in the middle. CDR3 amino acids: CASSYLKGQWEQETQYF. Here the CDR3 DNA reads TGTGCCAGCAGCTACCTCAAAGGACAGTGGGAACAAGAGACCCAGTACTTC.

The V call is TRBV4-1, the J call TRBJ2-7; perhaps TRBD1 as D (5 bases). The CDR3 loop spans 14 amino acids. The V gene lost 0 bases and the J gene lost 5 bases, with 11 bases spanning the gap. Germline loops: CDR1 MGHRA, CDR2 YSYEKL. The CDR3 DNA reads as TGCGCCAGCAGCCAAGAGGGGCAATGGGACGAGCAGTACTTC. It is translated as CASSQEGQWDEQYF.

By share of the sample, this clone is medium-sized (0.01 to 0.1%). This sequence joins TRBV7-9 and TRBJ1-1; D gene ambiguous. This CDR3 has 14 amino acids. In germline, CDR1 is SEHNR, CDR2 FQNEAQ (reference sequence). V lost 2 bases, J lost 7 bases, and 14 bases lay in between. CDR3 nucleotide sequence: TGTGCCAGCAGCTTAATTTCGAGCGAAGGTGAAGCTTTCTTT. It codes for CASSLISSEGEAFF.